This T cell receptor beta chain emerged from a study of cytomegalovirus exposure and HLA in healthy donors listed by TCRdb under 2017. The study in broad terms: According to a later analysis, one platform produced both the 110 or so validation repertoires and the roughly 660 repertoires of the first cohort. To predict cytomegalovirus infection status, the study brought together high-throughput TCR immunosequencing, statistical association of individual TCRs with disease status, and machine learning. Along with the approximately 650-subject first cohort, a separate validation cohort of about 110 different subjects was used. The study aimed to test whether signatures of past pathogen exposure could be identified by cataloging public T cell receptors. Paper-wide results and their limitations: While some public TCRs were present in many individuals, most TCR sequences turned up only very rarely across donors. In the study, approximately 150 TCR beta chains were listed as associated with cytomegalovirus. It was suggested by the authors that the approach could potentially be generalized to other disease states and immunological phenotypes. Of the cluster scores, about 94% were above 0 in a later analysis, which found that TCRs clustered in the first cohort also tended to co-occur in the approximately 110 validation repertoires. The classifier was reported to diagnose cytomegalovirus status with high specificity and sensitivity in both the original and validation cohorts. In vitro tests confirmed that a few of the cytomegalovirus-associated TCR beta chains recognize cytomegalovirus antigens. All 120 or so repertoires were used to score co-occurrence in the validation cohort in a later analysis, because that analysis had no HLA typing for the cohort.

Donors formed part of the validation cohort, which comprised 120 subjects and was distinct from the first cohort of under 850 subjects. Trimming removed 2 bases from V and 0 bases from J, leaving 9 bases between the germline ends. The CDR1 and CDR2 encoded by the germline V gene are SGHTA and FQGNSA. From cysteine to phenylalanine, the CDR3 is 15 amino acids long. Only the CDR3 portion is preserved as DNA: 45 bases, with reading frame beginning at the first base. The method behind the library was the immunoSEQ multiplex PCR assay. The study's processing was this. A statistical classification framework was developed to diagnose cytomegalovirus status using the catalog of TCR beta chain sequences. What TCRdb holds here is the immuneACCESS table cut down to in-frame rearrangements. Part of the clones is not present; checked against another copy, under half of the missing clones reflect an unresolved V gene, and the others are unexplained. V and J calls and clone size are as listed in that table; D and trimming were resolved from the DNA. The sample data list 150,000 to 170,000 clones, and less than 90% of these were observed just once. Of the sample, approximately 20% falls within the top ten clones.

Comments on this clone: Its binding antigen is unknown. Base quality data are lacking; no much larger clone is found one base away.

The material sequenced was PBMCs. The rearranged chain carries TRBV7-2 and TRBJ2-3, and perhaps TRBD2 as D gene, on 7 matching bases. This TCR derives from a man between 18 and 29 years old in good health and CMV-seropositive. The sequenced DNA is TGTGCCAGCAGCTTAAGGGGGGGCAGCACAGATACGCAGTATTTT. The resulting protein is CASSLRGGSTDTQYF.